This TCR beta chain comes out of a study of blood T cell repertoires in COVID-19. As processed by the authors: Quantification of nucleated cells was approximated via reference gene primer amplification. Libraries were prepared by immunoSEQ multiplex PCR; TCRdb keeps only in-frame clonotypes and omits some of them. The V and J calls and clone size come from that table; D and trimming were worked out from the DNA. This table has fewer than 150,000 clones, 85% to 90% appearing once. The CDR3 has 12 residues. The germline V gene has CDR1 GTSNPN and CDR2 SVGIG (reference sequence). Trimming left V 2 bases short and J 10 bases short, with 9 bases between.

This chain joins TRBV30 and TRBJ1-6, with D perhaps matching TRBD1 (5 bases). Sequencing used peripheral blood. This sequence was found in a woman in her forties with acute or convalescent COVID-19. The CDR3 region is CAWSPGESPLHF. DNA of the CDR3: TGTGCCTGGAGTCCGGGGGAATCACCCCTCCACTTT.